One sample yielded the 18 T cell receptor beta chains listed below, sequenced in a study of CD8+ T cells in alopecia areata. Treatment here: oral pan-JAK inhibitor, 5-10 mg twice daily. Extracted RNA was reverse transcribed into cDNA, the sequencing template. Data came from immunoSEQ multiplex PCR; TCRdb stores just in-frame clones and leaves some out. The sample yields about 99,000 clones, about nine tenths seen once. The input for sequencing was CD8+ T cells sorted from blood, taken at roughly week 30, from a patient treated with tofacitinib. Receptors originate from a human donor with alopecia areata.

The chain carries TRBV5-1 and TRBJ2-1, with D possibly matching TRBD2 (5 bases). CDR1 and CDR2 (germline): SGHRS, YFSETQ. The germline V and J ends were trimmed by 3 bases and 8 bases, with 12 bases remaining between them. The CDR3 contains 13 residues. CDR3 sequence (DNA): TGCGCCAGCAGCTCCGTGACTAAGGATGAGCAGTTCTTC. Residues: CASSSVTKDEQFF. The whole variable domain, filled in from reference TRBV5-1 and TRBJ2-1, reads KAGVTQTPRYLIKTRGQQVTLSCSPISGHRSVSWYQQTPGQGLQFLFEYFSETQRNKGNFPGRFSGRQFSNSRSEMNVSTLELGDSALYLCASSSVTKDEQFFGPGTRLTVL.

V usage is TRBV7-2 and J usage is TRBJ2-7; perhaps TRBD2 as D (5 bases). From germline, CDR1 is SGHTA and CDR2 FQGNSA. Trimming pared 4 bases from V and 0 bases from J, leaving 10 bases between. The CDR3 contains 14 residues. CDR3: CASSSLDSSYEQYF. CDR3 coding DNA: TGTGCCAGCAGCTCCCTGGACTCCTCCTACGAGCAGTACTTC. The full variable domain, rest sourced from reference TRBV7-2 and TRBJ2-7, is GAGVSQSPSNKVTEKGKDVELRCDPISGHTALYWYRQSLGQGLEFLIYFQGNSAPDKSGLPSDRFSAERTGGSVSTLTIQRTQQEDSAVYLCASSSLDSSYEQYFGPGTRLTVT.

This clone was recorded only once. The gene calls are TRBV5-4 and TRBJ2-7; TRBD1 matches 7 bases. The CDR3 has 14 residues. CDR1 is SGHNT, CDR2 YYREEE, per germline (reference sequence). V was pared by 0 bases and J by 1 base, with 1 base of the junction left unmatched. The CDR3 DNA follows: TGTGCCAGCAGCTTGGACAGGGGTTCCTACGAGCAGTACTTC. Its translation: CASSLDRGSYEQYF. The entire variable domain, with the rest obtained from reference TRBV5-4 and TRBJ2-7, is as follows: ETGVTQSPTHLIKTRGQQVTLRCSSQSGHNTVSWYQQALGQGPQFIFQYYREEENGRGNFPPRFSGLQFPNYSSELNVNALELDDSALYLCASSLDRGSYEQYFGPGTRLTVT.

The chain uses TRBV10-3 and TRBJ2-5, with D tentatively TRBD2 (6 bases). The ends were cut back, 2 bases at V and 3 bases at J, with 13 bases in the middle. This CDR3 is built from 15 residues. Germline V lookup: CDR1 ENHRY, CDR2 SYGVKD. CDR3 region: CAISEPSRTKETQYF. DNA for the CDR3: TGTGCCATCAGTGAGCCATCCCGGACTAAAGAGACCCAGTACTTC.

For this clone: A read error may produce the germline difference seen at one junction end. CDR3 sequence reads: CASSYGGADFEQYF. CDR3 nucleotide sequence: TGTGCCAGCAGTTACGGGGGGGCGGATTTCGAGCAGTACTTC. This chain joins TRBV10-3 and TRBJ2-7, with TRBD2 identical over 8 bases. CDR3 length: 14 amino acids. Germline CDR1 reads ENHRY; CDR2 reads SYGVKD.

This clone was seen a few times. This chain uses TRBV4-1 with TRBJ1-4; D is undetermined. V shed 0 bases and J shed 0 bases, with 8 bases lying between them. The germline gives CDR1 MGHRA, CDR2 YSYEKL. This CDR3 region has 16 residues. Here the CDR3 DNA reads TGCGCCAGCAGCCAAGAACGCGGGACAACTAATGAAAAACTGTTTTTT. Amino acids: CASSQERGTTNEKLFF.

The J gene is TRBJ1-2, the V gene TRBV30; a possible D gene is TRBD1 (5 bases). This CDR3 spans 15 amino acids. CDR1 GTSNPN and CDR2 SVGIG come from the germline V gene (reference sequence). V was cut by 0 bases and J by 7 bases, with 18 bases left in between. CDR3 nucleotide sequence: TGTGCCTGGAGTGTTGGAGAAGCCGGGGCTGGTGGCTACACCTTC. It translates to CAWSVGEAGAGGYTF.

This chain uses TRBV29-1 with TRBJ1-1; the D is unclear. CDR1 and CDR2 from the germline V gene are SQVTM and ANQGSEA. This CDR3 has 12 amino acids. With 4 bases removed from V and 1 base from J, the gap between germline ends came to 7 bases. Here the CDR3 DNA reads TGCAGCGTTGTCGTTGAGAACACTGAAGCTTTCTTT. Encoded protein: CSVVVENTEAFF.

This chain connects TRBV29-1 to TRBJ2-7; a weak D match, TRBD1 (5 bases). The CDR3 is 12 residues long. Germline values: CDR1 SQVTM, CDR2 ANQGSEA. Deletions cut 4 bases from V and 3 bases from J, with 10 bases between. The CDR3 DNA reads as TGCAGCGTTGTTGAGCAGGGCTACGAGCAGTACTTC. It translates to CSVVEQGYEQYF.

Concerning this clone: The same CDR3 is also encoded by other DNA sequences in this sample. The chain recombines TRBV10-3 with TRBJ2-7; a possible D gene is TRBD1 (5 bases). Germline CDR1 ENHRY, CDR2 SYGVKD. Trimming pared 6 bases from V and 1 base from J, leaving 7 bases between. The CDR3 is 12 amino acids. CDR3 coding DNA: TGTGCCATCAGCGACAGTTCCTACGAGCAGTACTTC. Protein: CAISDSSYEQYF.

The chain carries TRBV7-9 and TRBJ2-1, with unresolved D. Trimming removed 5 bases at V and 7 bases at J, with 9 bases between. The germline CDR1 and CDR2 sequences are SEHNR and FQNEAQ (reference sequence). This CDR3 is 12 amino acids long. The CDR3 here is CASSKARNEQFF. In DNA, the CDR3 is TGTGCCAGCAGCAAGGCCCGGAATGAGCAGTTCTTC.

This clone turned up a few times. The chain joins TRBV30 to TRBJ2-1, with TRBD2 matching over 10 bases. The CDR3 length is 19 residues. The J segment lost 6 bases and the V segment lost 4 bases, leaving 21 bases of the junction unmatched. Germline values: CDR1 GTSNPN, CDR2 SVGIG (reference sequence). The CDR3 reads CAWNAHPAAGGRRGNEQFF. The CDR3 region has the DNA TGTGCCTGGAACGCCCACCCGGCAGCGGGAGGGCGACGTGGCAATGAGCAGTTCTTC.

The chain joins TRBV29-1 to TRBJ2-3, with D possibly TRBD1 on 6 matching bases. The CDR3 is 15 residues long. Between the trimmed V and J ends, which lost 2 bases and 0 bases, there was a span of 12 bases. The germline V gene encodes CDR1 SQVTM and CDR2 ANQGSEA. The CDR3 DNA is TGCAGCGTTGAATCGGACAGCCTTAGCACAGATACGCAGTATTTT. The encoded protein is CSVESDSLSTDTQYF.

The gene calls are TRBV5-5 and TRBJ2-5; TRBD2 aligns across 10 bases. V shed 4 bases, J shed 1 base, and the junction held 4 bases outside the gene matches. Germline CDR1 is SGHKS and CDR2 is YYEKEE (reference sequence). This CDR3 contains 15 residues. As DNA, the CDR3 is TGTGCCAGCAGCCAAGAGCGGGGGGGCCAAGAGACCCAGTACTTC. Protein product: CASSQERGGQETQYF. The whole variable domain, filled in from reference TRBV5-5 and TRBJ2-5, reads DAGVTQSPTHLIKTRGQQVTLRCSPISGHKSVSWYQQVLGQGPQFIFQYYEKEERGRGNFPDRFSARQFPNYSSELNVNALLLGDSALYLCASSQERGGQETQYFGPGTRLLVL.

The chain uses TRBV30 and TRBJ2-1; 15 bases map to TRBD2. V shed 1 base and J 2 bases; nucleotides not matched to a gene: 0. The length of the CDR3 is 16 residues. Germline V CDR1 and CDR2: GTSNPN, SVGIG (reference sequence). CDR3 sequence reads: CAWSGTSGGAYNEQFF. Written as DNA, the CDR3 is TGTGCCTGGAGTGGGACTAGCGGGGGGGCCTACAATGAGCAGTTCTTC.

The chain combines TRBV11-2 with TRBJ2-7; D call uncertain. Trimming removed 1 base at V and 4 bases at J, with 5 bases between. Germline assignment: CDR1 SGHAT and CDR2 FQNNGV. This CDR3 spans 12 amino acids. The CDR3 here is CASSLGRYEQYF. The CDR3, as DNA: TGTGCCAGCAGCTTAGGAAGGTACGAGCAGTACTTC.

The rearrangement uses TRBV27 and TRBJ1-1; the match to TRBD1 covers 8 bases. The CDR3 covers 13 residues. Trimming at V came to 8 bases and at J to 5 bases, leaving 7 bases not matched to a gene. Germline lookup yields CDR1 MNHEY and CDR2 SMNVEV (reference sequence). CDR3 sequence reads: CASSQGGMTEAFF. CDR3 DNA: TGTGCCAGCTCACAGGGGGGGATGACTGAAGCTTTCTTT.

The chain combines TRBV14 with TRBJ2-2; D gene uncertain. Germline CDR1 is SGHDN and CDR2 is FVKESK. This CDR3 is built from 15 residues. The ends were cut back, 4 bases at V and 1 base at J, with 10 bases in the middle. The CDR3 protein is CASSPWSLNTGELFF. CDR3 coding DNA: TGTGCCAGCAGCCCTTGGAGCTTGAACACCGGGGAGCTGTTTTTT. Using reference TRBV14 and TRBJ2-2 for the parts outside the CDR3, the full variable domain is EAGVTQFPSHSVIEKGQTVTLRCDPISGHDNLYWYRRVMGKEIKFLLHFVKESKQDESGMPNNRFLAERTGGTYSTLKVQPAELEDSGVYFCASSPWSLNTGELFFGEGSRLTVL.